This TCR beta chain stems from a study of identical twins. This clonotype was counted a few times. TCRdb independently ran MiXCR on the 5' RACE reads; one entry per CDR3 protein. The sample holds hundreds of thousands of distinct CDR3 sequences, over 8% seen once. Source material: memory (CD45RO+) T cells sorted from blood. The receptor comes from a young woman in good health.

The CDR3 region has the DNA TGCAGTGCTAACGGGGTAGGGACTAGCGCTACCTACGAGCAGTACTTC. This gives the protein CSANGVGTSATYEQYF. The chain couples TRBV20-1 to TRBJ2-7; 10 positions agree with TRBD2. The CDR3 loop spans 16 amino acids. Looked up from germline, CDR1 is DFQATT and CDR2 is SNEGSKA (reference sequence). The J segment lost 2 bases and the V segment lost 4 bases, leaving 11 bases of the junction unmatched.